This T cell receptor (beta chain) was recorded in a study of blood T cell repertoires in COVID-19. Enrollees, about 18 to 89 years old, lived in 24 US areas. Two negative PCRs, clearance, or symptom resolution had been documented for recovered Cohort 3 donors. Original analysis: Reference gene primers were amplified, and this amplification served to estimate nucleated cell counts. The table came from immunoSEQ multiplex PCR; TCRdb's copy has only in-frame clones and leaves some out. The D gene and trimming were derived from the DNA, and the V and J assignments and clone size from that table. The data show some 350,000 clones, about 90% seen once. The germline gives CDR1 SGHAT, CDR2 FQNNGV. J gave up 6 bases and V 2 bases, and 7 bases lay outside the gene matches. The CDR3 runs 15 residues.

Sequencing was done on a sample of PBMCs or T cells enriched from blood (not recorded which). The V gene is TRBV11-2, the J gene TRBJ1-3; 7 bases are shared with TRBD1. The sequence derives from a woman aged 30 to 39 who had recovered from COVID-19. The CDR3 DNA sequence: TGTGCCAGCAGCTTACTCGGGACAGCCGAAAACACCATATATTTT. Protein: CASSLLGTAENTIYF.